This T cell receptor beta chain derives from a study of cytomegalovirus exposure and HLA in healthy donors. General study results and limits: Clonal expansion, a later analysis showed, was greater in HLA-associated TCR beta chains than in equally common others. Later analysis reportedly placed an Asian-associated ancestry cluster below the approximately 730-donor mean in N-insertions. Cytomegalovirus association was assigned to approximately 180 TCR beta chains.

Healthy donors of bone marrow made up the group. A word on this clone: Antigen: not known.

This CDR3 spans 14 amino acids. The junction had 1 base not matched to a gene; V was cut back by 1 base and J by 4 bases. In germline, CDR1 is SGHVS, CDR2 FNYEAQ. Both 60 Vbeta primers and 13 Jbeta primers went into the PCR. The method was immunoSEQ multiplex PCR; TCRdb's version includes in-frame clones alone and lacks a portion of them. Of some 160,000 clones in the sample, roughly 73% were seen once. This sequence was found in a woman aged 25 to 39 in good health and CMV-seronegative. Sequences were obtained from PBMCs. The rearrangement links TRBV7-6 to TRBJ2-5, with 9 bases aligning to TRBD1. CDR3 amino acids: CASSLGTGVETQYF. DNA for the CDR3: TGTGCCAGCAGCTTAGGGACAGGGGTAGAGACCCAGTACTTC.